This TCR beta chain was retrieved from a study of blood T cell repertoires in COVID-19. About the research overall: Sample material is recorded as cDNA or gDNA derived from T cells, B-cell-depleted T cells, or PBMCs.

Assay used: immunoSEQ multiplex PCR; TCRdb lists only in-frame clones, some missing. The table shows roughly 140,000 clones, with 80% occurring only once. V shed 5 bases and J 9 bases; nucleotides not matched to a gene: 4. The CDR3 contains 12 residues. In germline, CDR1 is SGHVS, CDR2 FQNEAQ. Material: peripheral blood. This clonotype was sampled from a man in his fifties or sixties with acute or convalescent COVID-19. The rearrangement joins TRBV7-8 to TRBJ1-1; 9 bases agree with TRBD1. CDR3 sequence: CASSPNRGQAFF. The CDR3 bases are TGTGCCAGCAGCCCAAACAGGGGGCAAGCTTTCTTT.